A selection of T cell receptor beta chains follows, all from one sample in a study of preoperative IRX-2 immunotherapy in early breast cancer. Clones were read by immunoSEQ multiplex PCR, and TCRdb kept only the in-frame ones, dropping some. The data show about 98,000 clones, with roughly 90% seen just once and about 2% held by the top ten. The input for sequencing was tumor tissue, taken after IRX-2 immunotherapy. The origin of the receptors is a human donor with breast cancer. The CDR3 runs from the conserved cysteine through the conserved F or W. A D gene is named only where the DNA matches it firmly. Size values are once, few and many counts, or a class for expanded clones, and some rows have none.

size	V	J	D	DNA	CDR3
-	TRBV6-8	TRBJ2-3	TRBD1	TGTGCCAGCAGTAGGGACAGGGCTACAGATACGCAGTATTTT	CASSRDRATDTQYF
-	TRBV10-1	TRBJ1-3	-	TGCGCCAGCAGTGGAAATCATGGAAACACCATATATTTT	CASSGNHGNTIYF
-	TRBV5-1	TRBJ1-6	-	TGCGCCAGCAGCTTGGCCCCTGGGGGCGCCTCTACTACACCCCTCCACTTT	CASSLAPGGASTTPLHF
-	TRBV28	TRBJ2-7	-	TGTGCCAGCACGGAGGGGGGGGGCTACGAGCAGTACTTC	CASTEGGGYEQYF
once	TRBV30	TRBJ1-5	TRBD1	TGTGCCTGGAGCCCCCCAGGGGGCGATCAGCCCCAGCATTTT	CAWSPPGGDQPQHF
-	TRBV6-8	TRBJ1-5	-	TGTGCCTCCGGTGAAAGGGGGGACAATCAGCCCCAGCATTTT	CASGERGDNQPQHF
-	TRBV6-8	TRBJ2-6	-	TGTGCCACCCAGACAGGCTCTGGGGCCAACGTCCTGACTTTC	CATQTGSGANVLTF
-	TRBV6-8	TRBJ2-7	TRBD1	TGTGCCACGACGGGACAGGGGGCCTCGGTAGAGCAGTACTTC	CATTGQGASVEQYF
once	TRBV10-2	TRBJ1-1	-	TGCGCCAGCAGTCCCGATATGAACACTGAAGCTTTCTTT	CASSPDMNTEAFF
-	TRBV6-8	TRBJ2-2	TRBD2	TGTGCCAGCAGGTCTAGCGGGGGGTACACCGGGGAGCTGTTTTTT	CASRSSGGYTGELFF
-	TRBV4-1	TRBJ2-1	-	TGCGCCAGCAGCCAAGATCAGTTGGGGTACAATGAGCAGTTCTTC	CASSQDQLGYNEQFF
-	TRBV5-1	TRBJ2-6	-	TGCGCCAGCAGCTTGAAGGCCTCCCAACCTGGGGCCAACGTCCTGACTTTC	CASSLKASQPGANVLTF
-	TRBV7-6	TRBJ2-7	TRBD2	TGTGCCAGCAGCTTAGGGGCTAGCGGGATAGAGCAGTACTTC	CASSLGASGIEQYF
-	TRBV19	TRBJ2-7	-	TGTGCCAGTAGCCTCCTTGGCCAAAGCTCCTACGAGCAGTACTTC	CASSLLGQSSYEQYF
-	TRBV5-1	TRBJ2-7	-	TGCGCCAGCAGCCCCGGGCCGAGGGCCTACGAGCAGTACTTC	CASSPGPRAYEQYF
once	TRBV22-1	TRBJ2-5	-	TGTGCCAGCAGCCGACTAGCACAGAAGGAGACCCAGTACTTC	CASSRLAQKETQYF
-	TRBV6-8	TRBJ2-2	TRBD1	TGTGCCAGCAGTTCGGGACAGTTCACCGGGGAGCTGTTTTTT	CASSSGQFTGELFF
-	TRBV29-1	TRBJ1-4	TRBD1	TGCAGCGTTGGGGGGACAGCTACTAATGAAAAACTGTTTTTT	CSVGGTATNEKLFF
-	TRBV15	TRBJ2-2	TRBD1	TGTGCCACCAGCACCGGGACAGGGGCAAATACCGGGGAGCTGTTTTTT	CATSTGTGANTGELFF
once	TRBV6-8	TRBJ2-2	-	TGTGCCAGCAGTGAGGTACTGTACACCGGGGAGCTGTTTTTT	CASSEVLYTGELFF
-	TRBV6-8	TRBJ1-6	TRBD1	TGTGCCATCAGTTACAGGGGCAATAATTCACCCCTCCACTTT	CAISYRGNNSPLHF
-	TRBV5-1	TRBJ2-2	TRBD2	TGCGCCAGCAGCTATGCGGGGGGGCACACCGGGGAGCTGTTTTTT	CASSYAGGHTGELFF
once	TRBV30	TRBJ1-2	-	TGTGCCTGGACAGGGAGAGGATATCTCACTGGCTACACCTTC	CAWTGRGYLTGYTF
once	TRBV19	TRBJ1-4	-	TGTGCCAGTAGTATAAGGAAAGGCTATAATGAAAAACTGTTTTTT	CASSIRKGYNEKLFF
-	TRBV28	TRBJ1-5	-	TGTGCCAGCAGTTTATCCGGGGGGCGCGGGAGCAATCAGCCCCAGCATTTT	CASSLSGGRGSNQPQHF
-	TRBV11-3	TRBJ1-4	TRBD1	TGTGCCAGCAGCTTCGGGACAGGGTTCGCTAATGAAAAACTGTTTTTT	CASSFGTGFANEKLFF
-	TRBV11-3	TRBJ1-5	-	TGTGCCAGCAGCTTAGGTACAGGTACCTACCAGCCCCAGCATTTT	CASSLGTGTYQPQHF
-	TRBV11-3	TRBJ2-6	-	TGTGCCAGCAGCCCAAACTACCGGGCCAACGTCCTGACTTTC	CASSPNYRANVLTF
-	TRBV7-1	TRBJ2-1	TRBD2	TGTGCCAGCAGCCCCGGACTAGCGGGAGTGGGTGAGCAGTTCTTC	CASSPGLAGVGEQFF
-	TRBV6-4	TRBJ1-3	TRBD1	TGTGCCAGCAGTTATGGGACAGGGCCCCTCGGAAACACCATATATTTT	CASSYGTGPLGNTIYF
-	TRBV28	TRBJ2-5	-	TGTGCCAGCACGGGGGTGTACCAAGAGACCCAGTACTTC	CASTGVYQETQYF
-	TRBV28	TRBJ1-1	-	TGTGCCAGCAGTCTGCCCGGGGGGAACACTGAAGCTTTCTTT	CASSLPGGNTEAFF
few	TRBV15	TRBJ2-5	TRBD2	TGTGCCACCAGCCGGGGACGAGCGGGAGGCGTAGAGACCCAGTACTTC	CATSRGRAGGVETQYF
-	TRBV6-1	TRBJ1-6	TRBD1	TGTGCCAGCAGTGAAGCCCCCGACAGGGGACGATCACCCCTCCACTTT	CASSEAPDRGRSPLHF
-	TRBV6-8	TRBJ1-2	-	TGTGCCAGCATCGAGTATGAGGGCCTTGACTATGGCTACACCTTC	CASIEYEGLDYGYTF
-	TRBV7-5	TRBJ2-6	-	TGTGCCAGCAGCCCCTCCGTGGACTCTGGGGCCAACGTCCTGACTTTC	CASSPSVDSGANVLTF
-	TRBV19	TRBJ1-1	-	TGTGCCAGTAGTTTACAGGGCCATGAAGCTTTCTTT	CASSLQGHEAFF
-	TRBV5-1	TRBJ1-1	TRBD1	TGCGCAGCAAAGACAGGGATGGAAAACACTGAAGCTTTCTTT	CAAKTGMENTEAFF